This is a list of T cell receptor beta chains from one sample in a study of metastatic and nonmetastatic thyroid tumors. TCRdb reanalyzed the PCR reads with MiXCR. There are tens of thousands of clones in the sample; over 10% occur only once, and roughly 9% lies in the top ten. The material sequenced was blood. These receptors originate from a male donor with papillary thyroid cancer or a benign thyroid nodule (not recorded which). Some clones in this sample may be carry-over from other donors' samples. CDR3s include the opening cysteine and the closing phenylalanine or tryptophan. The D gene is left open where the match is weak. Size is omitted from some rows. Given values are once, few, many or a class for expanded clones.

d_call	clone_size	v_call	cdr3_length	j_call	cdr3_nt	cdr3_aa
TRBD1	many	TRBV27	17	TRBJ1-6	TGTGCCAGCAGTTTATGGGTAGGGAGGGGGCGTAATTCACCCCTCCACTTT	CASSLWVGRGRNSPLHF
.	many	TRBV6-2/TRBV6-3	16	TRBJ2-3	TGTGCCAGCAGTTACGGAGGTGTTTCTAGCACAGATACGCAGTATTTT	CASSYGGVSSTDTQYF
.	.	TRBV6-1	13	TRBJ1-2	TGTGCCAGCATCTTATCCGGGCTCTATGGCTACACCTTC	CASILSGLYGYTF
TRBD2	few	TRBV6-5	15	TRBJ2-5	TGTGCCGGCAGTTATGGGACTAGAGATCCGGAGACCCAGTACTTC	CAGSYGTRDPETQYF
TRBD2	many	TRBV5-1	19	TRBJ2-2	TGCGCCAGCAGCCCGGTCTTGAGCGGTCTTAGCGGGACTTCCGGGGAGCTGTTTTTT	CASSPVLSGLSGTSGELFF
.	medium-sized	TRBV6-1	14	TRBJ2-2	TGTGCCAGCAGTGAACCAGGTTGGCCCGGGGAGCTGTTTTTT	CASSEPGWPGELFF
.	many	TRBV5-1	17	TRBJ1-3	TGCGCCAGCAGCTTGCAGGGGATAGCGGGGCCTGGAAACACCATATATTTT	CASSLQGIAGPGNTIYF
TRBD2	.	TRBV12-3/TRBV12-4	16	TRBJ2-2	TGTGCCAGCACCACTATTAGCGGGGGAGACACCGGGGAGCTGTTTTTT	CASTTISGGDTGELFF
.	many	TRBV28	14	TRBJ1-4	TGTGCCAGCAGCTCCGGCAGGGTATATGAAAAACTGTTTTTT	CASSSGRVYEKLFF
.	many	TRBV19	13	TRBJ1-4	TGTGCCAGTAGTATAGGACAAAATGAAAAACTGTTTTTT	CASSIGQNEKLFF
.	.	TRBV6-1	14	TRBJ1-2	TGTGCCAGCAGAAAAAACGACGGTACCTATGGCTACACCTTC	CASRKNDGTYGYTF
.	few	TRBV5-4	13	TRBJ2-7	TGTGCCAGCAGCTTGCATGGTCCCTACGAGCAGTACTTC	CASSLHGPYEQYF
TRBD2	few	TRBV6-2/TRBV6-3	16	TRBJ2-5	TGTGCCAGCAGCTACGAGGCTAGCGGGAGCCTAGAGACCCAGTACTTC	CASSYEASGSLETQYF
TRBD2	many	TRBV7-2	15	TRBJ2-2	TGTGCCAGCAGCTTAGCCCCACTAGCGACCGGGGAGCTGTTTTTT	CASSLAPLATGELFF
.	.	TRBV4-1	16	TRBJ2-1	TGCGCCAGCAGCCAATCCTATCGGAGGGTGTACAATGAGCAGTTCTTC	CASSQSYRRVYNEQFF
TRBD1	many	TRBV9	15	TRBJ1-1	TGTGCCAGCAGCGAGGGGGCCTACATGAACACTGAAGCTTTCTTT	CASSEGAYMNTEAFF
.	many	TRBV30	13	TRBJ1-4	TGTGCCTGGAGTATAGGGGTTAATGAAAAACTGTTTTTT	CAWSIGVNEKLFF
.	many	TRBV7-2	13	TRBJ2-7	TGTGCCAGCAGCTTAGGCGCCAGATACGAGCAGTACTTC	CASSLGARYEQYF
.	many	TRBV6-1	16	TRBJ2-1	TGTGCCAGCAGTGAAGTCCGGGTTTTTTATAACAATGAGCAGTTCTTC	CASSEVRVFYNNEQFF
.	many	TRBV20-1	14	TRBJ2-3	TGCAGTGCCCCATCTCTTGCGGGAACAGATACGCAGTATTTT	CSAPSLAGTDTQYF
TRBD2	many	TRBV7-9	15	TRBJ2-2	TGTGCCAGCAGCACTACGGGGGGGAACACCGGGGAGCTGTTTTTT	CASSTTGGNTGELFF
.	many	TRBV5-1	13	TRBJ2-5	TGCGCCAGCAGCTTAATAATAGGGGAGACCCAGTACTTC	CASSLIIGETQYF
.	.	TRBV28	12	TRBJ1-6	TGTGCCATCATTTTTACGGATTCACCCCTCCACTTT	CAIIFTDSPLHF
.	many	TRBV28	14	TRBJ2-2	TGTGCCAGCAGTCAGGGAACGAACACCGGGGAGCTGTTTTTT	CASSQGTNTGELFF
TRBD2	many	TRBV7-6	15	TRBJ2-3	TGTGCCAGCAACCCAATTAGCGGGAGCACAGATACGCAGTATTTT	CASNPISGSTDTQYF
.	many	TRBV30	12	TRBJ2-3	TGTGCCTGGAGTGTACAGGGCTTGGCGCAGTATTTT	CAWSVQGLAQYF
.	many	TRBV9	13	TRBJ2-7	TGTGCTTCGTCAGGACCCGACTCCTACGAGCAGTACTTC	CASSGPDSYEQYF
TRBD1	many	TRBV19	16	TRBJ2-6	TGTGCCAGTGGACAGGGGGCCGTCTCTGGGGCCAACGTCCTGACTTTC	CASGQGAVSGANVLTF
.	many	TRBV5-1	14	TRBJ2-5	TGCGCCAGCAGCTTAGACGGCTACCAAGAGACCCAGTACTTC	CASSLDGYQETQYF
.	many	TRBV7-8	16	TRBJ1-4	TGTGCCAGCAGCTTAGCGCTCATCGGGGGGCGGGAAAAACTGTTTTTT	CASSLALIGGREKLFF
.	.	TRBV9	17	TRBJ2-6	TGTGCCAGCAGCGGTCAGGGGAAGTACTCTGGGGCCAACGTCCTGACTTTC	CASSGQGKYSGANVLTF
.	few	TRBV27	15	TRBJ1-2	TGTGCCAGCACCCAGGGGCTCCAGACCCACTATGGCTACACCTTC	CASTQGLQTHYGYTF
.	many	TRBV19	15	TRBJ2-3	TGTGCCAGTAGTTTGGGGCAGGGGATTTTTGTTGAGCAGTATTTT	CASSLGQGIFVEQYF
.	many	TRBV10-3	12	TRBJ2-1	TGTGCCATCAGGCGGGACTTCAATGAGCAGTTCTTC	CAIRRDFNEQFF
TRBD1	few	TRBV5-6	17	TRBJ2-5	TGTGCCAGCAGCCGGAGCACCGTCCGGGACAGGGGAAAGACCCAGTACTTC	CASSRSTVRDRGKTQYF
.	many	TRBV20-1	14	TRBJ2-1	TGCAGTGCTTCCAGGGAGACCTCCTACAATGAGCAGTTCTTC	CSASRETSYNEQFF
TRBD1	few	TRBV6-2/TRBV6-3	11	TRBJ1-1	TGTGCCAGTATCCAGGGGGCTGAAGCTTTCTTT	CASIQGAEAFF
.	many	TRBV5-4	16	TRBJ1-5	TGTGCCAGCAGCTTGGGGGGCGATTATAGCAATCAGCCCCAGCATTTT	CASSLGGDYSNQPQHF
.	many	TRBV10-3	12	TRBJ1-5	TGTGCCATCAGTCAGGACAATCAGCCCCAGCATTTT	CAISQDNQPQHF
.	many	TRBV7-9	13	TRBJ2-1	TGTGCCAGCAGCTTAGAGGCCACGGGTGAGCAGTTCTTC	CASSLEATGEQFF
.	.	TRBV7-8	14	TRBJ2-1	TGTGCCAGTAGCTTAGCTGGAGGGACGAATGAGCAGTTCTTC	CASSLAGGTNEQFF
.	many	TRBV24-1	14	TRBJ1-6	TGTGCCACCAGTGATTTGGCCAGCTATTCACCCCTCCACTTT	CATSDLASYSPLHF
.	medium-sized	TRBV24-1	16	TRBJ2-2	TGTGCCACCAGTGATTTGCCACCGGCGAACACCGGGGAGCTGTTTTTT	CATSDLPPANTGELFF
TRBD1	many	TRBV6-1	16	TRBJ1-1	TGTGCCAGCAGTTCCCCGCAGGCACAGGGGGCTGATGAAGCTTTCTTT	CASSSPQAQGADEAFF
.	medium-sized	TRBV24-1	13	TRBJ2-7	TGTGCCACCAGTGATTCACCCTCGGGCGAGCAGTACTTC	CATSDSPSGEQYF
TRBD2	many	TRBV15	13	TRBJ2-3	TGTGCCACCAGCACCGGGAGGGTAGATACGCAGTATTTT	CATSTGRVDTQYF
.	many	TRBV19	14	TRBJ1-2	TGTGCCAGTAGTATCCAAGGGGGTAACTATGGCTACACCTTC	CASSIQGGNYGYTF
.	medium-sized	TRBV6-1	15	TRBJ2-7	TGTGCCAGCAGATTAGGGAAGGGCGGCTCCTACGAGCAGTACTTC	CASRLGKGGSYEQYF
.	.	TRBV20-1	12	TRBJ2-7	TGCAGTCCAAGGGGGGGACCCTACGAGCAGTACTTC	CSPRGGPYEQYF
.	many	TRBV20-1	13	TRBJ1-1	TGCAGTGCTGGCGGACCGGGGGACACTGAAGCTTTCTTT	CSAGGPGDTEAFF
TRBD1	many	TRBV6-6	15	TRBJ2-5	TGTGCCAGCAGTTATACGACAGGGTCCCAAGAGACCCAGTACTTC	CASSYTTGSQETQYF